Here is one T cell receptor (beta chain) with its context. This clone's antigen is unknown. Base qualities are not at hand, and no much larger clone is one base apart. The treatment or condition label on this specimen signifies: approximately nine-day PBMC culture with coronavirus spike peptide pools or control peptides (ViraFEST assay). The ViraFEST assay, used in the study, expanded antigen-specific T cells with peptide pools and then identified the expanded clonotypes through TCR sequencing. The convalescent patients' positive SARS-CoV-2 PCR tests were from March to December 2020, which was before the Alpha, Beta and Delta variants emerged in the United States. PBMCs were cultured at about 2 million per well in IMDM supplemented with 5% human AB serum and about 10 IU/ml IL-2, with about 10 ug/ml peptide pools added. Half of the culture medium was replaced with fresh IL-2-containing medium on days 3 and 7. After about 11 days of culture, CD4+ T cells were isolated by negative selection using the EasySep CD4+ T cell isolation kit. Ficoll-Paque Plus gradient centrifugation was used to isolate PBMCs from whole blood, and the isolated PBMCs were then either used fresh or cryopreserved at -140C. Culture conditions were generally each tested in triplicate wells.

The data were obtained in a study of vaccination and CD4 T cells after COVID-19 (dated 2022 in TCRdb). Looking at the study overall: Every convalescent patient had a positive nasal swab PCR test for SARS-CoV-2, with mild disease in roughly nine patients and severe disease in one. Participants got two doses of the Pfizer-BioNTech BNT162b2 vaccine (n=8) or two doses of the Moderna mRNA-1273 vaccine (n=2). As controls, cultures received a CEFX viral epitope pool (the positive control), an HIV-1 Nef peptide pool (the negative control), or no peptide at all. In the convalescent cohort there were six males and four females, among whom were two Hispanic individuals, seven Caucasians, two Asians and one multiracial person. In 10 COVID-19 convalescent patients and a few infection-naive healthy vaccine recipients, researchers compared the spike-specific CD4+ TCR repertoire from before mRNA vaccination with the repertoire from after. Culture stimuli were overlapping spike peptide pools from SARS-CoV-2 and from the common cold coronaviruses HCoV-NL63, HCoV-OC43 and HCoV-229E. The time from the second vaccine dose to post-vaccine blood sampling had a median of roughly 70 days and ranged from roughly 13 to 241 days. Post-COVID blood samples from convalescent patients were collected a median of about 100 days after diagnosis, with a range of roughly 35 to 180 days.

Broader findings and caveats from the paper: Of the vaccine-specific clones found in convalescent patients, nearly all (304 of 307) were mono-reactive for SARS-CoV-2 spike instead of being cross-reactive with common cold coronaviruses. An increase in the median number of SARS-CoV-2-reactive clonotypes from 20 to 25 after infection to a few dozen after vaccination was observed, but the change was not found to be significant. Among convalescent patients, a median about 86% of the SARS-CoV-2-reactive clones seen after vaccination appeared only after vaccination, which suggests priming specific to the vaccine. The number of convalescent patients in the study was relatively small, and the study did not examine early timepoints following natural infection.

Libraries were made using PCR. At the Johns Hopkins FTIC core, DNA from the cultured CD4+ T cells underwent TCR sequencing with the Oncomine TCR Beta short-read assay. The QIAamp micro DNA kit was used to extract genomic DNA from the cultured CD4+ T cells. The Oncomine TCR Beta libraries from cultured CD4+ T cells were pooled using unique dual indexes and then sequenced on an Illumina iSeq 100. Processing in the source paper ran as follows. Non-productive sequences were removed, and CDR3s not starting with C, not ending with F or W, or shorter than 7 amino acids were discarded. The MANAFEST web application identified antigen-specific clonotypes by comparing peptide-stimulated wells against reference wells and other culture wells. To be called positive, a clone needed an FDR below 0.05, an odds ratio above 5, and a productive frequency above 0.1% in at least two of three replicate wells. A clonotype was classed as cross-reactive if the clonotype showed significant expansion both in SARS-CoV-2 spike wells and in at least one common cold coronavirus spike condition. CDR3 homology was assessed with Levenshtein distances (stringdist) and unrooted phylogenetic trees (ape) in R version 3.6.1. TCRdb applied fastp at Q25 and MiXCR to the public reads, then kept only in-frame beta chains. Every entry covers one CDR3 protein and lists the most common genes and DNA from its rows. TCRdb, rather than the study authors, made the V and J calls. Across this sample there are about 18,000 distinct CDR3 sequences, with 55% to 65% seen only once. Clones ranked in the top ten supply 4% to 6.5% of the sample.

The cysteine opens and the phenylalanine closes a CDR3 of 16 amino acids. The read is trimmed to its CDR3 DNA, 48 bases read in frame from base 1. CDR1 and CDR2 (MNHNS, SASEGT) derive from the germline V gene. Relative to germline, V is 6 bases shorter and J is 0 bases shorter, with 12 bases between their ends. This TCR was recovered from a human donor who had recovered from COVID-19. The sequencing here drew on CD4+ T cells from blood, cultured in vitro, taken after SARS-CoV-2 vaccination. The V and J segments used are TRBV6-1 and TRBJ1-6; the D gene assignment is ambiguous. The encoded CDR3 is CASRAHGSSYNSPLHF. The DNA sequence is given as TGTGCCAGCAGGGCACACGGTAGCTCCTATAATTCACCCCTCCACTTT.